The TCR beta chain under discussion was sequenced for a study of breast tumors, draining lymph nodes, adjacent tissues. TCRdb re-called the multiplex PCR reads with MiXCR, one entry per CDR3 protein. The sample has around 130,000 distinct CDR3 sequences; around 21% are singletons. The lymph nodes were axillary draining lymph nodes from breast cancer patients. Ten or more counts support this clonotype. There are 15 residues in the CDR3. Germline V lookup: CDR1 DFQATT, CDR2 SNEGSKA (reference sequence). V dropped 1 base and J dropped 0 bases, with 11 bases sitting between them. Sequenced sample: axillary lymph node tissue. The TCR originated in a female donor with breast cancer. Some clones in this sample may be carry-over from other donors' samples. The chain recombines TRBV20-1 with TRBJ2-3; a possible D gene is TRBD2 (6 bases). The CDR3 bases are TGCAGTGCTAGAGGTAGCGGAGATAGCACAGATACGCAGTATTTT. It translates to CSARGSGDSTDTQYF.